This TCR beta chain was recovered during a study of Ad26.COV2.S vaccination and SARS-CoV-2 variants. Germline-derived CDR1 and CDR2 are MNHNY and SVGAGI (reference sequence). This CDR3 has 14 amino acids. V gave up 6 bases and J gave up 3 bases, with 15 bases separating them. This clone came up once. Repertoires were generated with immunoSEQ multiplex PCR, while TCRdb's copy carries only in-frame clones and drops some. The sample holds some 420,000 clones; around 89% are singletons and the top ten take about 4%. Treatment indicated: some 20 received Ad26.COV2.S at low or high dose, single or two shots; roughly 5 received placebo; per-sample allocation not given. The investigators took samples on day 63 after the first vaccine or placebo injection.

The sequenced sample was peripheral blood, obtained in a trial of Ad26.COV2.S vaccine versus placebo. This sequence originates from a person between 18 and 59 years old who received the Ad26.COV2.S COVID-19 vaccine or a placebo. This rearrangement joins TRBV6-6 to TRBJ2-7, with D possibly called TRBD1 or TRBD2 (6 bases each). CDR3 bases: TGTGCCAGCAGCTCAACAGGGACTGGCTACGAGCAGTACTTC. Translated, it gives CASSSTGTGYEQYF.